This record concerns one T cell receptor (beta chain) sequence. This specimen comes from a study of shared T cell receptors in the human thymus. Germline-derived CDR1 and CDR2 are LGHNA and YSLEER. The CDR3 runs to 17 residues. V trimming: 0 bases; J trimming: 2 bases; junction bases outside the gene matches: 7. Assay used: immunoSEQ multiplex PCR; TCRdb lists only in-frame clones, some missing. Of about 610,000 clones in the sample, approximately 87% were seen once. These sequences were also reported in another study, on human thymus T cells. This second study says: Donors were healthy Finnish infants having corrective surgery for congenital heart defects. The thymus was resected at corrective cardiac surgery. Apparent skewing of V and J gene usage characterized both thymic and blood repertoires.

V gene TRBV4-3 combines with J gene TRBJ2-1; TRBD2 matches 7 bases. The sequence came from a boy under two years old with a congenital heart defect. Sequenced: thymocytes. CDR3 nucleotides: TGCGCCAGCAGCCAAGACCTGGGGGGGACTCCCTACAATGAGCAGTTCTTC. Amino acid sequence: CASSQDLGGTPYNEQFF.